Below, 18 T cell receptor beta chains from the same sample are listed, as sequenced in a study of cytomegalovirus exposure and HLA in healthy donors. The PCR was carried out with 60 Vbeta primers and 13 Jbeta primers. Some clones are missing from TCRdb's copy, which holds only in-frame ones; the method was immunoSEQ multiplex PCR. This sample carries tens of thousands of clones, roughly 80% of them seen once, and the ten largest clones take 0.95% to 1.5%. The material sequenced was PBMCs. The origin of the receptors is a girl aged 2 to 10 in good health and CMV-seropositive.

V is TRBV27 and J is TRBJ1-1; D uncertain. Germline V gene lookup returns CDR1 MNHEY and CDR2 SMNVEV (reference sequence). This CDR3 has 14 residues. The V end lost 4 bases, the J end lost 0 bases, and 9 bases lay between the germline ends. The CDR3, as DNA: TGTGCCAGCAGTTCGGGTCCCATGAACACTGAAGCTTTCTTT. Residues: CASSSGPMNTEAFF.

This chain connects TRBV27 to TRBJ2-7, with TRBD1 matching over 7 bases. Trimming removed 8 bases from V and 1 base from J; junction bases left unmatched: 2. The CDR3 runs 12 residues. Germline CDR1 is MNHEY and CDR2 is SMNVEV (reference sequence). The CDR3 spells CASGDRSYEQYF. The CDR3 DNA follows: TGTGCCAGCGGGGACAGATCCTACGAGCAGTACTTC.

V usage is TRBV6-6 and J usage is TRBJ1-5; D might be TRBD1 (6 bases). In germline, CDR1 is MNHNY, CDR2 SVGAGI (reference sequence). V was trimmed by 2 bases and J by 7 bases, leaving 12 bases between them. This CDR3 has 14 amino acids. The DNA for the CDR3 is TGTGCCAGCAGTTACAATTCAGGGGAACAGCCCCAGCATTTT. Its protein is CASSYNSGEQPQHF.

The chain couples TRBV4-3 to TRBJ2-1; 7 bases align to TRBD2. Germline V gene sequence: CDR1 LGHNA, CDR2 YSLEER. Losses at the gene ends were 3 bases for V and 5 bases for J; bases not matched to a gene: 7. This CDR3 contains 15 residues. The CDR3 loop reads CASSQQRDRNNEQFF. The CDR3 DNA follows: TGCGCCAGCAGCCAGCAGCGGGACCGAAACAATGAGCAGTTCTTC.

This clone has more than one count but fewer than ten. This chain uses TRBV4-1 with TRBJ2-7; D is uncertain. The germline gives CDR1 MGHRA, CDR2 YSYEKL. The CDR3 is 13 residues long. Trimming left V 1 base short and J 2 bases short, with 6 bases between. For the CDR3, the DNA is TGCGCCAGCAGCCAAGTCGAGGCCTACGAGCAGTACTTC. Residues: CASSQVEAYEQYF.

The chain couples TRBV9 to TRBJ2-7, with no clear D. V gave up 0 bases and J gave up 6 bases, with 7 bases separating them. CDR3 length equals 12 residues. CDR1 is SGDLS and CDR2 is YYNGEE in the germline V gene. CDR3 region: CASSVAVGEQYF. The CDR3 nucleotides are TGTGCCAGCAGCGTAGCGGTCGGCGAGCAGTACTTC.

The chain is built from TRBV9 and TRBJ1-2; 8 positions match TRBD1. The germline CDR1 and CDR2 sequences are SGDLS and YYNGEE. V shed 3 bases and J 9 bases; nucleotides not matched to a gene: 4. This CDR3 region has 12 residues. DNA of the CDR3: TGTGCCAGCAGCGGCGGACAGGGAAGCTACACCTTC. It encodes CASSGGQGSYTF.

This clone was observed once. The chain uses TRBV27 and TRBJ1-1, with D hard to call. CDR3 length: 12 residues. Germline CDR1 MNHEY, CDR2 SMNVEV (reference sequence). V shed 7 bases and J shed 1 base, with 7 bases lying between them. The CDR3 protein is CASISGNTEAFF. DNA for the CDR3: TGTGCCAGCATATCGGGGAACACTGAAGCTTTCTTT.

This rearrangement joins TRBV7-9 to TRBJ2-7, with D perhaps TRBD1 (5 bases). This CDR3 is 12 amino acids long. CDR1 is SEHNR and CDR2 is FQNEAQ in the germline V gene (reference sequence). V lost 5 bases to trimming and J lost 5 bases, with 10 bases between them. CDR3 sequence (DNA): TGTGCCAGCAGCCCCAGGGTCGACGAGCAGTACTTC. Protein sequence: CASSPRVDEQYF.

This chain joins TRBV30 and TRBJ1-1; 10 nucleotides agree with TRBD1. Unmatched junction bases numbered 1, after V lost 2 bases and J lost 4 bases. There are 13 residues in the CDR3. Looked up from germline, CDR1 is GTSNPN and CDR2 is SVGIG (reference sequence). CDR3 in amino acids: CAWSRDRGTEAFF. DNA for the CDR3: TGTGCCTGGAGTAGGGACAGGGGCACTGAAGCTTTCTTT.

The CDR3 DNA reads as TGCGCCAGCAGACCGAGGGTTAATGAAAAACTGTTTTTT. Its protein is CASRPRVNEKLFF. The rearrangement links TRBV5-1 to TRBJ1-4; D unclear. Per the germline V gene, CDR1 is SGHRS and CDR2 is YFSETQ. The CDR3 is 13 amino acids. V was clipped by 5 bases and J by 4 bases, with 9 bases between them.

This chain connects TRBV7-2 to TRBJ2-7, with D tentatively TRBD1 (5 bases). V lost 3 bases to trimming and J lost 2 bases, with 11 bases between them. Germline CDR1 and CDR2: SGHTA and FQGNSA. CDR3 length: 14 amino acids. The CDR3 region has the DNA TGTGCCAGCAGCTTGGGCACAGGCCCCTACGAGCAGTACTTC. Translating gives CASSLGTGPYEQYF.

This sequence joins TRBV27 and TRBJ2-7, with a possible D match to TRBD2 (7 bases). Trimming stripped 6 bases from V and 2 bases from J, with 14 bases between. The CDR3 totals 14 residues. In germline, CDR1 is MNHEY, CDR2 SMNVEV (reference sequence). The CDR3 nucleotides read TGTGCCAGCAGGAAGGGGGGGCTAACCTACGAGCAGTACTTC. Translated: CASRKGGLTYEQYF.

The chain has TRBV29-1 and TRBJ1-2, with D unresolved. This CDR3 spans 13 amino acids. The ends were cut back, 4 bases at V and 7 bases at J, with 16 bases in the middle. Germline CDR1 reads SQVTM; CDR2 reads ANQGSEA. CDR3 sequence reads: CSVALRDGSGYTF. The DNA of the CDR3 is TGCAGCGTTGCCCTTAGGGATGGGAGTGGCTACACCTTC.

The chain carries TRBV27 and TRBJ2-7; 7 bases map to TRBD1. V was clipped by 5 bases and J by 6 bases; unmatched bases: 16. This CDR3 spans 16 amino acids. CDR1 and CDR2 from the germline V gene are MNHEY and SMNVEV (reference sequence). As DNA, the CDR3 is TGTGCCAGCAGTACCCGCAGACAGGGTCCCCTTAGCGAGCAGTACTTC. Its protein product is CASSTRRQGPLSEQYF.

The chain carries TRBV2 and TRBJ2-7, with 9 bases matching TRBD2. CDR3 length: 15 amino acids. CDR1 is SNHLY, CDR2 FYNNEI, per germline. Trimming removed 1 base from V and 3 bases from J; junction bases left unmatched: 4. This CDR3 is CASSEGASGIYEQYF. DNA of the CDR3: TGTGCCAGCAGTGAAGGTGCTAGCGGGATCTACGAGCAGTACTTC.

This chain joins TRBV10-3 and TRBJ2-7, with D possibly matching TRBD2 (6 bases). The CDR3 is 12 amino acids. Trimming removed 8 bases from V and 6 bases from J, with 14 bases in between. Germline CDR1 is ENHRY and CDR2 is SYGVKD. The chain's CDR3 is CAIEAAGGEQYF. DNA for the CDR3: TGTGCCATCGAGGCAGCCGGGGGCGAGCAGTACTTC.

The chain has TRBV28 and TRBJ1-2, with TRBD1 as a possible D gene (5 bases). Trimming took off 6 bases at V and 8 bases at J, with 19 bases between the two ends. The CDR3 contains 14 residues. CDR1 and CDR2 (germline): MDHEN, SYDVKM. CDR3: CASRYQRGGDGYTF. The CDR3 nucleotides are TGTGCCAGCAGATACCAGCGGGGGGGGGACGGCTACACCTTC.